Listed here are 24 T cell receptor beta chains from one sample, sequenced in a study of Graves' ophthalmopathy and Graves' hyperthyroidism. The sequenced template was RNA, covering the TCR beta CDR3 region. The workflow started with a first-round RT-PCR run with HTBI primers and then moved on to a second-round multiplex PCR. TCRdb itself ran the multiplex PCR reads through MiXCR, one entry per CDR3 protein. The sample holds more than 1,000,000 distinct CDR3 sequences, about 38% seen once. The sample comprised peripheral blood or thyroid tissue (not recorded which). The origin of the receptors is an adult man with Graves' hyperthyroidism.

As regards this clonotype: A clone one base away is much larger, so this may be a read error. The chain recombines TRBV7-6 with TRBJ1-2; maybe TRBD1 (5 bases). The CDR3 contains 13 residues. The germline gives CDR1 SGHVS, CDR2 FNYEAQ. The CDR3 nucleotides are TGTGCCAGCAGCTCGAGGACGAGGCAGGGCTACATCTTC. Amino acid sequence: CASSSRTRQGYIF.

The chain has TRBV12-3 or TRBV12-4 and TRBJ1-6, with D perhaps TRBD1 (5 bases). Trimming stripped 3 bases from V and 5 bases from J, with 8 bases between. This CDR3 spans 14 amino acids. The CDR3 spells CASSLIRDNSPLHF. The CDR3 DNA is TGTGCCAGCAGTTTGATCAGGGATAATTCACCCCTCCACTTT.

The V gene is TRBV7-2, the J gene TRBJ2-2; no firm D call. Germline lookup yields CDR1 SGHTA and CDR2 FQGNSA. Trimming pared 5 bases from V and 4 bases from J, leaving 11 bases between. The CDR3 covers 14 residues. The CDR3 nucleotides are TGTGCCAGCAGCGTTTCTGGGGTCACCGGGGAGCTGTTTTTT. It translates to CASSVSGVTGELFF.

This clonotype was detected ten times or more. The CDR3 bases are TGTGCCAGCAGCTATGGGTCTAGCCCCGGGGAGCTGTTTTTT. Translation gives CASSYGSSPGELFF. V usage is TRBV7-2 and J usage is TRBJ2-2, with a tentative D call TRBD2 (5 bases). Germline V gene sequence: CDR1 SGHTA, CDR2 FQGNSA. Trimming left V 4 bases short and J 6 bases short, with 12 bases between. The CDR3 is 14 residues long.

In this sample, this clonotype turned up many times. This chain links TRBV6-5 with TRBJ1-5; D not certain. The germline V gene has CDR1 MNHEY and CDR2 SVGAGI. The CDR3 extends over 13 amino acids. The V gene lost 0 bases and the J gene lost 5 bases, with 5 bases spanning the gap. CDR3 bases: TGTGCCAGCAGTTACTCGACACATCAGCCCCAGCATTTT. This codes for CASSYSTHQPQHF.

The genes are TRBV27 and TRBJ2-6; a weak D match, TRBD1 (5 bases). The CDR3 sequence is 18 residues long. V lost 5 bases and J lost 4, with 21 bases in between. Per germline, CDR1 MNHEY and CDR2 SMNVEV (reference sequence). The CDR3 coding sequence is TGTGCCAGCAGTCTCCGGCCAGGCAGGGCAGGAGGGGCCAACGTCCTGACTTTC. Translating gives CASSLRPGRAGGANVLTF.

This clonotype appeared once. Being one base from a much bigger clone, this may be a read error. The V gene is TRBV20-1, the J gene TRBJ2-7; D is perhaps TRBD1 (6 bases). Germline lookup yields CDR1 DFQATT and CDR2 SNEGSKA (reference sequence). This CDR3 is built from 16 residues. CDR3 loop: CSASSPVRGSIREQCF. CDR3 in DNA: TGCAGTGCTAGCTCACCAGTCAGGGGAAGCATCCGCGAGCAGTGCTTC.

J is TRBJ2-7 and V is TRBV11-3; TRBD1 aligns across 7 bases. CDR1 is SGHNT, CDR2 YENEEA, per germline. The CDR3 is made up of 15 amino acids. The ends lost 3 bases at V and 3 bases at J; junction bases unmatched: 8. CDR3 amino acids: CASSFPRGTDYEQYF. The CDR3 DNA reads TGTGCCAGCAGCTTCCCCAGAGGGACAGACTACGAGCAGTACTTC.

This clonotype was detected many times. This chain uses TRBV29-1 with TRBJ1-5; D is possibly TRBD1 (5 bases). The CDR3 has 12 residues. With 7 bases removed from V and 6 bases from J, the gap between germline ends came to 13 bases. Germline V gene lookup returns CDR1 SQVTM and CDR2 ANQGSEA. The CDR3 region is CSGGDGVQPQHF. The CDR3 nucleotides are TGCAGCGGGGGGGACGGAGTTCAGCCCCAGCATTTT. Full variable domain (rest looked up from reference TRBV29-1 and TRBJ1-5): SAVISQKPSRDICQRGTSLTIQCQVDSQVTMMFWYRQQPGQSLTLIATANQGSEATYESGFVIDKFPISRPNLTFSTLTVSNMSPEDSSIYLCSGGDGVQPQHFGDGTRLSIL.

This clonotype was counted at least ten times. The chain uses TRBV14 and TRBJ1-2; maybe TRBD1 (6 bases). Trimming removed 0 bases from V and 3 bases from J, with 14 bases in between. Looked up from germline, CDR1 is SGHDN and CDR2 is FVKESK. This CDR3 contains 16 residues. The CDR3 bases are TGTGCCAGCAGCCAAGACCTTTCGGGACACCACTATGGCTACACCTTC. As protein: CASSQDLSGHHYGYTF.

This clonotype showed up many times. The V and J genes are TRBV7-9 and TRBJ1-2; D is uncertain. The V and J ends lost 3 bases and 7 bases respectively, with 9 bases between them. Germline V gene data show CDR1 as SEHNR and CDR2 as FQNEAQ (reference sequence). The length of the CDR3 is 12 residues. CDR3 sequence reads: CASSFGPSGYTF. CDR3 nucleotides: TGTGCCAGCAGCTTCGGACCCTCTGGCTACACCTTC.

The rearrangement links TRBV15 to TRBJ2-5; a possible D gene is TRBD2 (6 bases). Per the germline V gene, CDR1 is LNHNV and CDR2 is YYDKDF (reference sequence). This CDR3 has 14 amino acids. The V and J ends lost 2 bases and 5 bases respectively, with 12 bases between them. The DNA of the CDR3 is TGTGCCACCAGCAGATCGGGGGTGGAGGAGACCCAGTACTTC. Amino acids: CATSRSGVEETQYF.

This clonotype was observed many times. The rearrangement uses TRBV6-5 and TRBJ1-2; D gene ambiguous. Germline V gene data show CDR1 as MNHEY and CDR2 as SVGAGI. This CDR3 region has 14 residues. V was trimmed by 0 bases and J by 5 bases, leaving 10 bases between them. This CDR3 is CASSYSTAEYGYTF. The CDR3 DNA reads TGTGCCAGCAGTTACTCGACCGCCGAGTATGGCTACACCTTC.

This clonotype was counted ten times or more. This sequence joins TRBV12-3 or TRBV12-4 and TRBJ1-3; 10 bases are a match to TRBD1. The CDR3 is 14 residues long. V shed 5 bases, J shed 7 bases, and the junction held 5 bases outside the gene matches. CDR3 sequence: CASSPRQGANTIYF. CDR3 sequence (DNA): TGTGCCAGCAGTCCGCGACAGGGGGCCAACACCATATATTTT.

The rearrangement links TRBV5-6 to TRBJ2-2, with D hard to call. V lost 0 bases to trimming and J lost 7 bases, with 10 bases between them. This CDR3 has 14 amino acids. Germline V gene lookup returns CDR1 SGHDT and CDR2 YYEEEE. For the CDR3, the DNA is TGTGCCAGCAGCTTGGCGCTACGAAGCGGGGAGCTGTTTTTT. It codes for CASSLALRSGELFF.

The gene calls are TRBV10-2 and TRBJ1-1; no firm D call. The V and J ends lost 6 bases and 1 base respectively, with 9 bases between them. Germline CDR1 WSHSY, CDR2 SAAADI. This CDR3 has 13 residues. The CDR3 nucleotides are TGCGCCAGCAGCAGGTTCGCGAACACTGAAGCTTTCTTT. Amino acids: CASSRFANTEAFF.

The rearrangement links TRBV20-1 to TRBJ1-5; TRBD1 is a possible D gene (5 bases). V shed 3 bases and J shed 2 bases, with 11 bases lying between them. This CDR3 has 14 residues. Germline V gives CDR1 DFQATT, CDR2 SNEGSKA (reference sequence). DNA for the CDR3: TGCAGTGCTAGCCGAGGGGTGGGCAATCAGCCCCAGCATTTT. It specifies CSASRGVGNQPQHF.

This clonotype has ten or more counts. The chain is built from TRBV7-9 and TRBJ2-2; 8 nucleotides match TRBD2. The CDR3 consists of 15 residues. The V gene end was trimmed by 6 bases and the J gene end by 5 bases; junction bases not matched to a gene: 8. Germline CDR1 and CDR2: SEHNR and FQNEAQ (reference sequence). CDR3 DNA sequence: TGTGCCAGCAGTCCCCAGTTAGCGGGGACCGGGGAGCTGTTTTTT. Translation: CASSPQLAGTGELFF.

The chain recombines TRBV12-3 or TRBV12-4 with TRBJ2-5; D remains unclear. The J call is uncertain, as TRBJ2-1 better fits the DNA end. The CDR3 totals 15 residues. The CDR3 region is CASSLTDGRVETQFF. CDR3 sequence (DNA): TGTGCCAGCAGTTTAACTGACGGCCGGGTAGAGACCCAGTTCTTC.

The chain carries TRBV2 and TRBJ2-5, with 13 bases fitting TRBD2. Trimming cost V 6 bases and J 4 bases; bases outside gene matches: 11. Germline V gene data show CDR1 as SNHLY and CDR2 as FYNNEI. This CDR3 region has 17 residues. CDR3 DNA sequence: TGTGCCAGCAGCCTACTCGGACTAGCGGGAGCGAGAGAGACCCAGTACTTC. Translated, it gives CASSLLGLAGARETQYF.

The genes are TRBV10-3 and TRBJ2-7; TRBD1 matches at 9 bases. The CDR3 loop spans 16 amino acids. V dropped 2 bases and J dropped 6; count of bases not matched to a gene: 11. Germline-derived CDR1 and CDR2 are ENHRY and SYGVKD. CDR3 protein: CAISEPGTGRAVEQYF. CDR3 DNA: TGTGCCATCAGTGAGCCCGGGACAGGGCGAGCGGTCGAGCAGTACTTC.

This clonotype was seen ten or more times. The gene calls are TRBV5-1 and TRBJ2-2; 8 bases are shared with TRBD1. The CDR3 is 14 residues long. The germline CDR1 and CDR2 sequences are SGHRS and YFSETQ. J gave up 6 bases and V 6 bases, and 7 bases lay outside the gene matches. For the CDR3, the DNA is TGCGCCAGCACTCCGACAGGGGCCGCCGGGGAGCTGTTTTTT. It translates to CASTPTGAAGELFF.

Ten or more counts support this clonotype. This chain joins TRBV5-5 and TRBJ1-2; D gene ambiguous. From germline, CDR1 is SGHKS and CDR2 YYEKEE (reference sequence). This CDR3 region has 13 residues. Between the trimmed V and J ends, which lost 4 bases and 4 bases, there was a span of 11 bases. CDR3 sequence: CASSQPNAYGYTF. In DNA, the CDR3 is TGTGCCAGCAGCCAACCAAACGCCTATGGCTACACCTTC.

The V gene is TRBV12-3 or TRBV12-4, the J gene TRBJ1-5, with a weak D call TRBD1 (6 bases). This CDR3 has 13 residues. V was pared by 2 bases and J by 11 bases, with 13 bases between. CDR3 amino acids: CASSLWGAGTQHF. CDR3 bases: TGTGCCAGCAGTTTATGGGGGGCGGGGACCCAGCATTTT.